Shown below are 27 T cell receptor beta chains from a single sample sequenced in a study of CXCR3-negative and CXCR3-positive naive CD8 T cells. Each TRB cDNA library was prepared by 5' RACE (with UMI labels). Following a re-call of the 5' RACE reads, TCRdb has one entry per CDR3 protein and lacks DNA. The data include about 39,000 distinct CDR3 sequences; the top ten clones carry roughly 1.4%. The material sequenced was naive CXCR3- CD8+ T cells from blood. Subset here: CD45RO-CCR7+CD27+CD95- naive CD8+ T cells lacking CXCR3 (TNR3-). The source of these receptors is a human donor in good health. Some clones in this sample may be carry-over from other donors' samples.

The chain has TRBV4-2 and TRBJ2-7. Germline V CDR1 and CDR2: LGHNA, YNFKEQ. This CDR3 region has 13 residues. The CDR3 protein is CASSQSLHYEQYF.

CDR3 sequence reads: CASRPGTGYADTQYF. V is TRBV7-2 and J is TRBJ2-3; checking the TCRdb D call of TRBD1 is not possible without DNA. Germline V gene data show CDR1 as SGHTA and CDR2 as FQGNSA. The CDR3 length is 15 residues.

This chain uses TRBV20-1 with TRBJ1-2. The CDR3 sequence is 14 residues long. CDR1 DFQATT and CDR2 SNEGSKA come from the germline V gene (reference sequence). CDR3 loop: CSARVILTNYGYTF.

This chain links TRBV5-4 with TRBJ2-7; TCRdb returns TRBD1, unconfirmable since there is no DNA. There are 14 residues in the CDR3. CDR1 is SGHNT and CDR2 is YYREEE in the germline V gene (reference sequence). CDR3: CASSIGQGGYEQYF.

J is TRBJ2-2 and V is TRBV6-6; the TRBD2 assignment by TCRdb is unverifiable without DNA. Germline V CDR1 and CDR2: MNHNY, SVGAGI (reference sequence). This CDR3 has 19 residues. CDR3 in amino acids: CASSYPVGLAASNTGELFF.

The chain is built from TRBV29-1 and TRBJ2-5; no DNA is available, so the TRBD2 call from TCRdb remains unchecked. This CDR3 is 14 amino acids long. CDR1 and CDR2 from the germline V gene are SQVTM and ANQGSEA. The CDR3 is CSVEFTGGGETQYF.

CDR3 in amino acids: CASSQEGASSGANVLTF. The genes are TRBV4-2 and TRBJ2-6; TCRdb's D call of TRBD2 is untestable without DNA. The CDR3 is 17 amino acids. The germline V gene has CDR1 LGHNA and CDR2 YNFKEQ.

The chain uses TRBV28 and TRBJ2-3; as DNA is missing, the TRBD1 call by TCRdb cannot be tested. CDR3 length equals 15 residues. The V gene's germline CDR1 is MDHEN and CDR2 SYDVKM. The CDR3 sequence is CASSLGAPSTDTQYF.

The V gene is TRBV4-3, the J gene TRBJ2-3. The germline V gene encodes CDR1 LGHNA and CDR2 YSLEER. The CDR3 loop spans 16 amino acids. CDR3 protein: CASSQGDGRSQDTQYF.

V is TRBV4-1 and J is TRBJ2-7; TCRdb indicates TRBD1, and absent DNA this call remains unverified. CDR1 is MGHRA and CDR2 is YSYEKL in the germline V gene. This CDR3 region has 18 residues. The CDR3 region is CASSQERGTGQSVYEQYF.

The gene calls are TRBV27 and TRBJ1-5; TCRdb outputs TRBD1, but without DNA this stays unchecked. The CDR3 covers 15 residues. Germline V gene sequence: CDR1 MNHEY, CDR2 SMNVEV (reference sequence). CDR3 in amino acids: CASSLNREMGQPQHF.

The V and J genes are TRBV20-1 and TRBJ1-1; TCRdb picks TRBD1, but there is no DNA to check that call. Germline assignment: CDR1 DFQATT and CDR2 SNEGSKA (reference sequence). The CDR3 runs to 15 residues. The CDR3 protein is CSAITSQGRSTEAFF.

The chain is built from TRBV5-8 and TRBJ1-5. Germline loops: CDR1 SGHTS, CDR2 YDEGEE. This CDR3 has 14 residues. The CDR3 here is CASSLGIGYQPQHF.

The V call is TRBV27, the J call TRBJ2-3; no DNA is available, so the TRBD1 call from TCRdb remains unchecked. CDR1 MNHEY and CDR2 SMNVEV come from the germline V gene (reference sequence). The CDR3 has 13 amino acids. The chain's CDR3 is CASSLPGTIAQYF.

The chain has TRBV4-2 and TRBJ2-3; without DNA, the TCRdb call of TRBD2 cannot be checked. Per germline, CDR1 LGHNA and CDR2 YNFKEQ. This CDR3 comprises 16 residues. CDR3 amino acids: CASSQDSAGGPDTQYF.

The chain uses TRBV6-5 and TRBJ2-2; TCRdb proposes TRBD1, but this gene call is untestable without DNA. In germline, CDR1 is MNHEY, CDR2 SVGAGI. The CDR3 sequence is 15 residues long. CDR3 protein: CASSYSGQNTGELFF.

The gene calls are TRBV7-2 and TRBJ2-7; the D gene TCRdb calls, TRBD1, cannot be checked with no DNA. The CDR3 length is 12 residues. Germline-derived CDR1 and CDR2 are SGHTA and FQGNSA. The CDR3 region is CASSTGTYEQYF. Supplemented by reference TRBV7-2 and TRBJ2-7, the full variable domain reads GAGVSQSPSNKVTEKGKDVELRCDPISGHTALYWYRQSLGQGLEFLIYFQGNSAPDKSGLPSDRFSAERTGGSVSTLTIQRTQQEDSAVYLCASSTGTYEQYFGPGTRLTVT.

The chain recombines TRBV29-1 with TRBJ2-5; checking the TCRdb D call of TRBD1 is not possible without DNA. CDR1 is SQVTM and CDR2 is ANQGSEA in the germline V gene. The length of the CDR3 is 13 residues. CDR3 amino acids: CSVEDLGEETQYF.

This clonotype is labeled medium-sized based on frequency. The rearrangement links TRBV20-1 to TRBJ2-3; TCRdb calls TRBD2, which cannot be checked without DNA. Germline lookup yields CDR1 DFQATT and CDR2 SNEGSKA (reference sequence). This CDR3 spans 15 amino acids. Here the CDR3 reads CSARGLADWADTQYF.

The chain has TRBV6-4 and TRBJ2-1; lacking DNA, the TRBD1 call made by TCRdb goes unchecked. This CDR3 is 13 amino acids long. The germline gives CDR1 MRHNA, CDR2 SNTAGT. The CDR3 loop is CASSDRDNNEQFF.

The V and J genes are TRBV29-1 and TRBJ2-2; TCRdb reports TRBD2, a call that lacks DNA to check it against. The CDR3 runs to 14 residues. Germline V gene sequence: CDR1 SQVTM, CDR2 ANQGSEA. CDR3 residues: CSAPGLLATGELFF.

The chain is built from TRBV7-9 and TRBJ2-5. CDR3 length: 12 residues. The germline V gene has CDR1 SEHNR and CDR2 FQNEAQ (reference sequence). The CDR3 is CASSTNSETQYF.

This sequence joins TRBV13 and TRBJ2-5. Per germline, CDR1 PRHDT and CDR2 FYEKMQ (reference sequence). The CDR3 length is 15 residues. CDR3 in amino acids: CASSLRPGSQETQYF.

V is TRBV28 and J is TRBJ2-2; as DNA is missing, the TRBD2 call by TCRdb cannot be tested. The CDR3 extends over 17 amino acids. CDR1 and CDR2 from the germline V gene are MDHEN and SYDVKM. CDR3: CASSPISTSGGPGELFF.

V is TRBV12-3 or TRBV12-4 and J is TRBJ1-1; TCRdb picks TRBD1, but there is no DNA to check that call. The CDR3 runs 14 residues. The CDR3 region is CASSPPDRGTEAFF.

V and J are TRBV28 and TRBJ2-1; the TRBD2 assignment by TCRdb is unverifiable without DNA. Germline V lookup: CDR1 MDHEN, CDR2 SYDVKM. This CDR3 spans 12 amino acids. The CDR3 loop is CASSLPAGEQLF.

The chain uses TRBV9 and TRBJ2-1; the TCRdb D gene call, TRBD2, has no DNA to confirm it. The CDR3 extends over 14 amino acids. CDR1 SGDLS and CDR2 YYNGEE come from the germline V gene. The CDR3 region is CASSVWSSNLEQFF.